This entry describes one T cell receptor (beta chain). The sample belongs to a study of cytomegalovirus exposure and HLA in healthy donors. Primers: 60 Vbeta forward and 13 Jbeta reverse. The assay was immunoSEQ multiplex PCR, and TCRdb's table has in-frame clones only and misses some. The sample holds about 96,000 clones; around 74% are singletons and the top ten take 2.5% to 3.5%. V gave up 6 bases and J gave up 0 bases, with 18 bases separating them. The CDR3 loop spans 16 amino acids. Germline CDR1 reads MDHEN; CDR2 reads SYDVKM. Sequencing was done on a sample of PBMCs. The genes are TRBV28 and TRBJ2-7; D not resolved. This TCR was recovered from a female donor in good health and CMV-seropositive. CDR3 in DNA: TGTGCCAGCAGCCGCACCCGTGTGAGGATCTCCTACGAGCAGTACTTC. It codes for CASSRTRVRISYEQYF.